Sequencing of this T cell receptor beta chain was carried out in a study of vaccination and CD4 T cells after COVID-19. Overall study context: Samples taken post-COVID came a median 101 days after diagnosis, ranging from 35 to 161. No peptide, an HIV-1 Nef pool, or a CEFX pool was what each control culture received.

Oncomine TCR Beta short-read sequencing was applied to DNA from cultured CD4+ T cells. The genomic DNA was obtained from cultured CD4+ T cells by extraction with the QIAamp micro DNA kit. TCRdb redid the calling of the PCR reads with MiXCR, one entry per CDR3 protein. The sample lists approximately 10,000 distinct CDR3 sequences; around 45% were seen once. V shed 7 bases and J shed 0 bases, with 12 bases lying between them. CDR3 length: 14 residues. Germline CDR1 and CDR2: MGHDK and SYGVNS. Treatment indicated: roughly 11-day PBMC culture with coronavirus spike peptide pools or control peptides (ViraFEST assay). Alongside roughly 10 IU/ml IL-2 and 7.5 to 10 ug/ml peptide pools, PBMCs were cultured at two million per well. This clonotype was observed once. Its target is not known.

J is TRBJ1-1 and V is TRBV25-1; maybe TRBD1 (5 bases). The source material was cultured CD4+ T cells from blood, sampled after SARS-CoV-2 vaccination. This receptor was taken from a human donor with COVID-19. The CDR3 DNA is TGTGCCAGCAAACGGGACGGACTGAACACTGAAGCTTTCTTT. It yields the protein CASKRDGLNTEAFF.